Listed here is a single TCR beta chain. The likely explanation is a read error, given a far larger clone one base away. This specimen includes other DNA sequences encoding the same CDR3. V lost 6 bases and J 4 bases, leaving 12 bases between the germline ends. Germline V gene lookup returns CDR1 MDHEN and CDR2 SYDVKM. The CDR3 is 14 residues long. The entry originates in a study of shared clonotypes between healthy human individuals. At the level of the study: Donor ages ranged 18 to 49 years: a couple of women, a few men.

Donors included only healthy HIV-negative adults lacking recent acute infections or vaccinations. Per the study methods: Filtering of immunoSEQ junctional sequences could not match full-length read filtering. Profiled with immunoSEQ multiplex PCR; TCRdb holds only in-frame clones, not every one. V and J calls and clone size are copied from that table; D and trimming were computed from the DNA. The sample records under 150,000 clones, around two thirds being singletons. J is TRBJ2-2 and V is TRBV28; unclear D gene. The sequence derives from a woman between 25 and 40 years old in good health. The material sequenced was memory CD8+ T cells sorted from blood. Noted subset: CD45RO+ cells pooled with CCR7-negative TemRA cells. CDR3 in amino acids: CASRVTGITGELFF. The DNA of the CDR3 is TGTGCCAGCAGGGTGACGGGTATCACCGGGGAGCTGTTTTTT.